These 20 T cell receptor beta chains came from one sample sequenced in a study of OX40 agonist ivuxolimab in advanced cancers. Sequencing used immunoSEQ multiplex PCR; TCRdb keeps in-frame clones, though not all of them. Counted here are over 45,000 clones, just over 85% occurring once; the ten biggest clones make up 0.85% to 1%. The sequencing here drew on CD4+ or CD8+ T cells sorted from blood, taken in a trial of the OX40 agonist ivuxolimab. The receptors stem from an adult with an advanced solid tumor such as melanoma, head and neck, liver or kidney cancer.

This clone was seen once. CDR3 amino acids: CASSSQGRDTQYF. The CDR3, as DNA: TGTGCCAGCTCCTCACAGGGGCGGGATACGCAGTATTTT. This sequence joins TRBV18 and TRBJ2-3, with 7 bases that match TRBD1. The CDR3 is 13 residues long. Per the germline V gene, CDR1 is KGHSH and CDR2 is LQKENI. J lost 6 bases, V lost 6 bases, and 6 bases had no gene match.

V and J are TRBV6-1 and TRBJ2-7; a weak D match, TRBD2 (5 bases). The V gene's germline CDR1 is MNHNS and CDR2 SASEGT. Trimming removed 6 bases at V and 7 bases at J, with 13 bases between. There are 12 residues in the CDR3. The CDR3 DNA reads TGTGCCAGCAGAGAGGGTCTTGGGGAGCAGTACTTC. Translated: CASREGLGEQYF.

The V call is TRBV5-1, the J call TRBJ2-5, with D perhaps TRBD1 (6 bases). The germline CDR1 and CDR2 sequences are SGHRS and YFSETQ. The length of the CDR3 is 13 residues. The V and J ends lost 5 bases and 3 bases respectively, with 11 bases between them. This CDR3 reads CASSGGRKETQYF. The CDR3 coding sequence is TGCGCCAGCAGTGGGGGCAGAAAAGAGACCCAGTACTTC.

The chain joins TRBV25-1 to TRBJ1-2, with D possibly matching TRBD1 (5 bases). The CDR3 length is 12 residues. Trimming removed 6 bases at V and 4 bases at J, with 9 bases between. Germline CDR1 and CDR2: MGHDK and SYGVNS. The CDR3 is CASSKGAYGYTF. As DNA, the CDR3 is TGTGCCAGCAGCAAAGGGGCCTATGGCTACACCTTC.

The rearrangement links TRBV19 to TRBJ2-7, with D tentatively TRBD1 (6 bases). The CDR3 runs 15 residues. The V gene's germline CDR1 is LNHDA and CDR2 SQIVND (reference sequence). Trimming left V 5 bases short and J 0 bases short, with 14 bases between. The CDR3 DNA sequence: TGTGCCAGTAGTTGGCAAGGACAGACCTCCTACGAGCAGTACTTC. It specifies CASSWQGQTSYEQYF.

This chain connects TRBV19 to TRBJ1-5; D unclear. Trimming took off 3 bases at V and 5 bases at J, with 8 bases between the two ends. The CDR3 is made up of 13 amino acids. Germline V lookup: CDR1 LNHDA, CDR2 SQIVND (reference sequence). The CDR3 is CASSIREDQPQHF. The CDR3 DNA reads as TGTGCCAGTAGTATCCGCGAGGATCAGCCCCAGCATTTT.

The V and J genes are TRBV2 and TRBJ1-1; D unresolved. Trimming left V 8 bases short and J 10 bases short, with 23 bases between. This CDR3 spans 14 amino acids. Germline values: CDR1 SNHLY, CDR2 FYNNEI. CDR3 DNA: TGTGCCAGCGCAGGATCTGGTGCGGGGTTGGGAGCTTTCTTT. Its protein is CASAGSGAGLGAFF.

The genes are TRBV5-1 and TRBJ1-2, with 7 positions matching TRBD1. From germline, CDR1 is SGHRS and CDR2 YFSETQ. With 1 base clipped from V and 2 bases from J, the junction kept 2 bases outside the gene matches. This CDR3 is 14 amino acids long. The CDR3, as DNA: TGCGCCAGCAGCTTGACAGGGGACAACTATGGCTACACCTTC. It yields the protein CASSLTGDNYGYTF. The whole variable domain, remainder taken from reference TRBV5-1 and TRBJ1-2, is KAGVTQTPRYLIKTRGQQVTLSCSPISGHRSVSWYQQTPGQGLQFLFEYFSETQRNKGNFPGRFSGRQFSNSRSEMNVSTLELGDSALYLCASSLTGDNYGYTFGSGTRLTVV.

The chain combines TRBV15 with TRBJ1-1; weak D call: TRBD1 (6 bases). The CDR3 runs 16 residues. Germline V gene sequence: CDR1 LNHNV, CDR2 YYDKDF (reference sequence). The V and J ends lost 2 bases and 5 bases respectively, with 18 bases between them. CDR3 sequence reads: CATSRSDNGGRTEAFF. In nucleotides, the CDR3 is TGTGCCACCAGCAGATCTGATAACGGGGGGCGGACTGAAGCTTTCTTT.

The J gene is TRBJ1-5, the V gene TRBV18; D might be TRBD1 (6 bases). CDR3 length: 16 residues. Germline assignment: CDR1 KGHSH and CDR2 LQKENI. Deletions cut 2 bases from V and 4 bases from J, with 15 bases between. CDR3 bases: TGTGCCAGCTCACCAGTACAGGGACTACTTAATCAGCCCCAGCATTTT. This codes for CASSPVQGLLNQPQHF.

The J gene is TRBJ2-1, the V gene TRBV6-4; possibly TRBD1 for D (6 bases). Trimming cost V 6 bases and J 0 bases, with 12 bases left between them. The CDR3 runs 15 residues. Germline V gene lookup returns CDR1 MRHNA and CDR2 SNTAGT. CDR3 sequence reads: CASRRQALSYNEQFF. The CDR3 coding sequence is TGTGCCAGCAGGAGACAGGCCCTCTCCTACAATGAGCAGTTCTTC.

The count of this clone is one. The chain links TRBV5-1 to TRBJ2-4; D perhaps matches TRBD1 (6 bases). The germline gives CDR1 SGHRS, CDR2 YFSETQ. The CDR3 is 17 residues long. V was pared by 0 bases and J by 6 bases, with 19 bases between. CDR3 nucleotide sequence: TGCGCCAGCAGCTTGGTCGGTGGCAGGGGATCCCGAAACATTCAGTACTTC. Translation gives CASSLVGGRGSRNIQYF.

V usage is TRBV5-1 and J usage is TRBJ1-2, with 8 nucleotides matching TRBD1. CDR3 length: 17 amino acids. V trimming: 1 base; J trimming: 5 bases; junction bases outside the gene matches: 13. Germline V gene sequence: CDR1 SGHRS, CDR2 YFSETQ. The CDR3 nucleotides read TGCGCCAGCAGCTTGACCTGGGACAGGCGGCCCCGATATGGCTACACCTTC. Encoded protein: CASSLTWDRRPRYGYTF.

The chain combines TRBV11-3 with TRBJ2-5; 8 nucleotides align to TRBD1. This CDR3 contains 15 residues. CDR1 is SGHNT, CDR2 YENEEA, per germline. Trimming cost V 5 bases and J 4 bases; bases outside gene matches: 9. Here the CDR3 reads CASSRQGRIGETQYF. CDR3 sequence (DNA): TGTGCCAGCAGCCGACAGGGGAGGATAGGAGAGACCCAGTACTTC.

This rearrangement joins TRBV5-1 to TRBJ1-4; perhaps TRBD1 as D (6 bases). V was trimmed by 0 bases and J by 8 bases, leaving 11 bases between them. This CDR3 contains 14 residues. The germline V gene encodes CDR1 SGHRS and CDR2 YFSETQ. The CDR3 loop reads CASSLEQGGEKLFF. The CDR3 DNA reads TGCGCCAGCAGCTTGGAACAGGGAGGAGAAAAACTGTTTTTT.

This rearrangement joins TRBV6-5 to TRBJ2-6; TRBD1 might be the D (6 bases). The CDR3 extends over 14 amino acids. Germline CDR1 and CDR2: MNHEY and SVGAGI. V gave up 8 bases and J gave up 4 bases, with 12 bases separating them. DNA of the CDR3: TGTGCCAGCGGCAGGGGCAACGGGGCCAACGTCCTGACTTTC. This encodes CASGRGNGANVLTF.

This clone was recorded only once. This sequence joins TRBV29-1 and TRBJ1-2, with 8 positions matching TRBD1. Losses at the gene ends were 7 bases for V and 2 bases for J; bases not matched to a gene: 3. Germline V gives CDR1 SQVTM, CDR2 ANQGSEA. The CDR3 spans 12 residues. The CDR3 nucleotides read TGCAGCGCAGGACAGGGAAACTATGGCTACACCTTC. Translating gives CSAGQGNYGYTF. The full variable domain, its missing parts supplied by reference TRBV29-1 and TRBJ1-2, is SAVISQKPSRDICQRGTSLTIQCQVDSQVTMMFWYRQQPGQSLTLIATANQGSEATYESGFVIDKFPISRPNLTFSTLTVSNMSPEDSSIYLCSAGQGNYGYTFGSGTRLTVV.

The rearrangement uses TRBV11-2 and TRBJ1-5; D is possibly TRBD1 (6 bases). V lost 5 bases and J lost 3, with 14 bases in between. This CDR3 spans 15 amino acids. Germline V gene lookup returns CDR1 SGHAT and CDR2 FQNNGV. CDR3 DNA sequence: TGTGCCAGCAGCCCTGGGGGCGGATTCAATCAGCCCCAGCATTTT. Protein sequence: CASSPGGGFNQPQHF.

The chain uses TRBV28 and TRBJ2-3; D ambiguous. Germline values: CDR1 MDHEN, CDR2 SYDVKM. The V end was cut by 3 bases, the J end by 10 bases, with 11 bases between. This CDR3 contains 12 residues. The CDR3: CASSLTVGSQYF. CDR3 coding DNA: TGTGCCAGCAGTTTGACGGTTGGCTCGCAGTATTTT.

This chain uses TRBV2 with TRBJ2-1; 7 bases match TRBD1. Trimming took 6 bases from V and 7 from J; bases not matched to a gene: 6. Germline CDR1 SNHLY, CDR2 FYNNEI. CDR3 length: 13 residues. CDR3 sequence (DNA): TGTGCCAGCAGCGTGACAGGGATTAATGAGCAGTTCTTC. It codes for CASSVTGINEQFF.